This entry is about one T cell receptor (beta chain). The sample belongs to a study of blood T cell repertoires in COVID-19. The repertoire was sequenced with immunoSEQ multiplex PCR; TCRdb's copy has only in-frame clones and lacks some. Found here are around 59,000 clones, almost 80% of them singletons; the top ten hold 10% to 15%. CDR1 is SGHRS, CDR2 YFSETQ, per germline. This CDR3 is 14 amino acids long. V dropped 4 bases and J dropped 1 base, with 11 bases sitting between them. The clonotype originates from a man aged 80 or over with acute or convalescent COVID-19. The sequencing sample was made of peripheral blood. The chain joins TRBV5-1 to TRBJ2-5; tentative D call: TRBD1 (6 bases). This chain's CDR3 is CASSPQTGQETQYF. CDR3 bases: TGCGCCAGCAGCCCGCAGACAGGCCAAGAGACCCAGTACTTC.